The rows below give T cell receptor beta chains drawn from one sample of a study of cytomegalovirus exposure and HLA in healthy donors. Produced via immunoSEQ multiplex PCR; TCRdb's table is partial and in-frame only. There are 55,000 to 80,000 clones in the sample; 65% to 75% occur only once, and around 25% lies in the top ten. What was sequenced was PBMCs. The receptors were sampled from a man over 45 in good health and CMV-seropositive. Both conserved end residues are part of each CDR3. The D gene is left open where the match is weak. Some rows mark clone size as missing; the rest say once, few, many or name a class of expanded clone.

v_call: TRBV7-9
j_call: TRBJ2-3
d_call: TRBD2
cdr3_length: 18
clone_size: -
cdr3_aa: CASSHLTSGGYSTDTQYF
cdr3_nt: TGTGCCAGCAGCCACCTGACTAGCGGGGGTTATAGCACAGATACGCAGTATTTT

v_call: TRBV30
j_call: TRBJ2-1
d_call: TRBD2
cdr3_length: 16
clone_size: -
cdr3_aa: CAWSRLGLAEYNEQFF
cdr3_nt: TGTGCCTGGAGCCGACTCGGACTAGCGGAATACAATGAGCAGTTCTTC

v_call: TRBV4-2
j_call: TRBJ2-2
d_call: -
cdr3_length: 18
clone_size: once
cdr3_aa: CASSQGGAREVGTGELFF
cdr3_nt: TGTGCCAGCAGCCAAGGTGGGGCCAGGGAGGTCGGGACCGGGGAGCTGTTTTTT

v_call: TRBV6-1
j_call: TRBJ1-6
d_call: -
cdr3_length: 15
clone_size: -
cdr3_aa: CASSERGTLNSPLHF
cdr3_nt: TGTGCCAGCAGTGAAAGGGGGACCCTTAATTCACCCCTCCACTTT

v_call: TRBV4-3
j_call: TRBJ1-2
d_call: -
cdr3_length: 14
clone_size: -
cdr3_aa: CASSQARDNYGYTF
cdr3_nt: TGCGCCAGCAGCCAAGCGCGTGATAACTATGGCTACACCTTC

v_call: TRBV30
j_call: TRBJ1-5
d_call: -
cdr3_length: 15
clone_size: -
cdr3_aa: CAWSSVRTVDQPQHF
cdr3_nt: TGTGCCTGGAGCTCTGTTAGGACAGTGGATCAGCCCCAGCATTTT

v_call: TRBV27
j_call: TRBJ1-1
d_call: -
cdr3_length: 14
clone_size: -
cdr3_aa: CASSYPGGGTEAFF
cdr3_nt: TGTGCCAGCAGTTACCCCGGCGGGGGAACTGAAGCTTTCTTT

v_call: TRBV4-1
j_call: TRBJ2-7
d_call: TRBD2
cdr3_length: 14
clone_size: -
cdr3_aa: CASSQVLLAGEQYF
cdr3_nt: TGCGCCAGCAGCCAAGTTCTCCTAGCGGGCGAGCAGTACTTC

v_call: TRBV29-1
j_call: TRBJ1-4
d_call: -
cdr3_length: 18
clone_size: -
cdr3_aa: CSVEDEGFSLYSNEKLFF
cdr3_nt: TGCAGCGTTGAAGATGAGGGTTTTAGCCTTTATTCTAATGAAAAACTGTTTTTT

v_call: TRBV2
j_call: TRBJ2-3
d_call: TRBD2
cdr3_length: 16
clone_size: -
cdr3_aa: CASSDPGLAGTDTQYF
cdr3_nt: TGTGCCAGCAGTGATCCTGGACTAGCGGGCACAGATACGCAGTATTTT

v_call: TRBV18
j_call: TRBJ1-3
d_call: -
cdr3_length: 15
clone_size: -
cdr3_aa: CASSPTRVSGNTIYF
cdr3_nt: TGTGCCAGCTCACCGACGAGGGTTTCCGGAAACACCATATATTTT

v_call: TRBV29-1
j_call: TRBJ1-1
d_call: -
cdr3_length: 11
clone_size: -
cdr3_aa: CSVEATGNGFF
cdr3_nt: TGCAGCGTTGAAGCCACAGGGAATGGTTTCTTT

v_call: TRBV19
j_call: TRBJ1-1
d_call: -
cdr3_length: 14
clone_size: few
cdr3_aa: CASNRRGPNTEAFF
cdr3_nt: TGTGCCTCAAACCGGCGGGGACCGAACACTGAAGCTTTCTTT

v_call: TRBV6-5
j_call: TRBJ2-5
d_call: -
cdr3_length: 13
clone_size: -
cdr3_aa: CASSEQGDETQYF
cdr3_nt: TGTGCCAGCAGTGAACAGGGAGACGAGACCCAGTACTTC

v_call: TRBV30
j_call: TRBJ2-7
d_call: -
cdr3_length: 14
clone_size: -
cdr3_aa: CAWSVGLSSYEQYF
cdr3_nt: TGTGCCTGGAGTGTTGGGCTGAGCTCCTACGAGCAGTACTTC

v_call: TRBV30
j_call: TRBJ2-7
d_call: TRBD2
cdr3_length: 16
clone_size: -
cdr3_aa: CAWSVGLRGGRGEQYF
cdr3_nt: TGTGCCTGGAGTGTCGGCCTCCGGGGGGGGCGAGGCGAGCAGTACTTC

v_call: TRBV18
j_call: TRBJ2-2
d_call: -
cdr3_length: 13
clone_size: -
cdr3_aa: CASSPRATGELFF
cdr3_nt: TGTGCCAGCTCACCACGCGCTACCGGGGAGCTGTTTTTT

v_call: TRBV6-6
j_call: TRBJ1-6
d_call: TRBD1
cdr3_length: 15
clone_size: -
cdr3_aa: CASSQRQGGNSPLHF
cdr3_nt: TGTGCCAGCAGTCAGCGACAGGGGGGAAATTCACCCCTCCACTTT

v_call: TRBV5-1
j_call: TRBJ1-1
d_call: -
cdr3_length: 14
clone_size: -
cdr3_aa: CASSLDRLNTEAFF
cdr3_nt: TGCGCCAGCAGCCTGGACAGACTGAACACTGAAGCTTTCTTT

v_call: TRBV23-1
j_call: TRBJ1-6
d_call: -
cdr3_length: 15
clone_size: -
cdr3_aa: CASSQLELKYSPLHF
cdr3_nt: TGCGCCAGCAGTCAATTAGAATTAAAGTATTCACCCCTCCACTTT

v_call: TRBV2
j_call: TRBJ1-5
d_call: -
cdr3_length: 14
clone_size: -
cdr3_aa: CASSVGTPNQPQHF
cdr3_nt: TGTGCCAGCAGTGTCGGGACACCAAATCAGCCCCAGCATTTT

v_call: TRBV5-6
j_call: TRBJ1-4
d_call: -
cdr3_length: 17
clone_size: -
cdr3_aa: CASSFGLGAATNEKLFF
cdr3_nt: TGTGCCAGCAGCTTCGGTCTAGGGGCTGCAACTAATGAAAAACTGTTTTTT

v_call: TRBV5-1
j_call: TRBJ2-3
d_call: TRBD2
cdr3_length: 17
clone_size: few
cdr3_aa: CASSTGLAGGGTDTQYF
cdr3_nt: TGCGCCAGCAGCACAGGACTAGCGGGGGGAGGGACAGATACGCAGTATTTT

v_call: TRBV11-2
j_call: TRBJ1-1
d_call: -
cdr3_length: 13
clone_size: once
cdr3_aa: CASSPYRNTEAFF
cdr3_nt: TGTGCCAGCAGCCCCTACAGGAACACTGAAGCTTTCTTT

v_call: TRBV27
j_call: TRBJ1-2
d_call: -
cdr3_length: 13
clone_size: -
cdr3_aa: CASSHRVEDGYTF
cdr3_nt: TGTGCCAGCAGTCACAGGGTTGAAGATGGCTACACCTTC

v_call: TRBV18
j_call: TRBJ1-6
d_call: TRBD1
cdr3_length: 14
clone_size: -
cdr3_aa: CASSPTDRDSPLHF
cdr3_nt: TGTGCCAGCTCACCGACTGACAGGGATTCACCCCTCCACTTT

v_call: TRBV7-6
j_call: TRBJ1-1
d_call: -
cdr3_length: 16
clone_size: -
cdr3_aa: CASSPRLLERNTEAFF
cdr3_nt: TGTGCCAGCAGCCCCCGTCTCCTCGAGAGGAACACTGAAGCTTTCTTT

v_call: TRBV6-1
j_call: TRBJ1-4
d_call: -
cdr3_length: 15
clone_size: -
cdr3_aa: CASSRRQQTNEKLFF
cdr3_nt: TGTGCCAGCAGTAGAAGACAGCAGACTAATGAAAAACTGTTTTTT

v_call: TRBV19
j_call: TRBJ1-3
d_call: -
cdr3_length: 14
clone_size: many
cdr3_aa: CASHGGGAGNTIYF
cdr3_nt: TGTGCCAGTCATGGGGGGGGCGCTGGAAACACCATATATTTT

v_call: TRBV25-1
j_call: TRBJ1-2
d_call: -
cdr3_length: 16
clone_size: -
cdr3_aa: CASSEWDLGGPYGYTF
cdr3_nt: TGTGCCAGCAGTGAATGGGACCTTGGGGGCCCCTATGGCTACACCTTC

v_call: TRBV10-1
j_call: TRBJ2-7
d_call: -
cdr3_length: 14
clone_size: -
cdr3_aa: CASSDTVSSYEQYF
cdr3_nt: TGCGCCAGCAGTGATACTGTCTCTTCCTACGAGCAGTACTTC

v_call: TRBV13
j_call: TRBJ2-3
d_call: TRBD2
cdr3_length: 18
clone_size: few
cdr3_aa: CASSLYAGLAGRTDTQYF
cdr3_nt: TGTGCCAGCAGCTTATATGCGGGACTAGCGGGGAGAACAGATACGCAGTATTTT

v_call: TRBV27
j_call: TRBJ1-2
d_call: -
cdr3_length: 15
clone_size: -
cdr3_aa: CATVKWGGDGYGYTF
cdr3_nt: TGTGCCACCGTAAAATGGGGGGGAGATGGCTATGGCTACACCTTC

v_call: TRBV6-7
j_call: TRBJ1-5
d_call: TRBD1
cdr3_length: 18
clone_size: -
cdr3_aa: CASSYAGTGDYSNQPQHF
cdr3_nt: TGTGCCAGCAGTTACGCCGGGACAGGAGATTATAGCAATCAGCCCCAGCATTTT

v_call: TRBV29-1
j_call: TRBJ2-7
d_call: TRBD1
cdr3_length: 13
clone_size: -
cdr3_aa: CSVQQDRAYEQYF
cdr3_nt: TGCAGCGTTCAACAGGACAGGGCCTACGAGCAGTACTTC

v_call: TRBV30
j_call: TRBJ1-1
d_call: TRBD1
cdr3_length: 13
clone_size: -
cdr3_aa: CAWSGTGGTEAFF
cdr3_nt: TGTGCCTGGAGTGGGACAGGCGGGACTGAAGCTTTCTTT

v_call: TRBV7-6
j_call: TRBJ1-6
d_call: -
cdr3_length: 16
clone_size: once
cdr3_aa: CASSNGRVNYNSPLHF
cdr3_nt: TGTGCCAGCAGCAACGGTCGGGTCAACTATAATTCACCCCTCCACTTT

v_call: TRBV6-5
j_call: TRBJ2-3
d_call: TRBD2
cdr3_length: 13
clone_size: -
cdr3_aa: CASRAGATDTQYF
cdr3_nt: TGTGCCAGCAGGGCGGGAGCGACAGATACGCAGTATTTT

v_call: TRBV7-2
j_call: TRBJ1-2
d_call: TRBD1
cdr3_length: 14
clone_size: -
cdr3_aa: CASSGQGVGYGYTF
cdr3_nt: TGTGCCAGCAGCGGACAGGGGGTTGGCTATGGCTACACCTTC

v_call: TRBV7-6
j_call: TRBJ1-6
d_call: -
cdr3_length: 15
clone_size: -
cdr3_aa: CASSLAGGINSPLHF
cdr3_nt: TGTGCCAGCAGCTTAGCAGGGGGTATCAATTCACCCCTCCACTTT

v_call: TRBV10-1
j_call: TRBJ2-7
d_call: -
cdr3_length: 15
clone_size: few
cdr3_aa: CASSEDPRNSYEQYF
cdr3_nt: TGCGCCAGCAGTGAGGACCCGAGGAACTCCTACGAGCAGTACTTC

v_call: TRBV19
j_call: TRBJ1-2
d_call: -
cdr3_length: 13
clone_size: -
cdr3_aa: CASSIAQFYGYTF
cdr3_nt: TGTGCCAGTAGTATCGCCCAGTTCTATGGCTACACCTTC

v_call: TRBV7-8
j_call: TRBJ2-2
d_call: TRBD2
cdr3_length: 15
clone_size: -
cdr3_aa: CASSPERGGVGELFF
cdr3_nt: TGTGCCAGCAGCCCCGAGCGGGGGGGCGTCGGGGAGCTGTTTTTT

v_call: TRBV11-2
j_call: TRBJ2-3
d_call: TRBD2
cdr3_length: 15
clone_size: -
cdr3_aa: CASSPTSGSADTQYF
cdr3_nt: TGTGCCAGCAGCCCGACTAGCGGGAGCGCAGATACGCAGTATTTT

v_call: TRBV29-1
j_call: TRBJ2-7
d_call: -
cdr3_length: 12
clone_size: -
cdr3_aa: CSVVAGPYEQYF
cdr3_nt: TGCAGCGTTGTGGCGGGACCCTACGAGCAGTACTTC

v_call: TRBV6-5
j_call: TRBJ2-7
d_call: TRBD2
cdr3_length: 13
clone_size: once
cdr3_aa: CASASGRTNEQYF
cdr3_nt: TGTGCCAGCGCTAGCGGGAGGACCAACGAGCAGTACTTC

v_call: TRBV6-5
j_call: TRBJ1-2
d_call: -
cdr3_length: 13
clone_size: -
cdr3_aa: CASSYSRDYGYTF
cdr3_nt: TGTGCCAGCAGTTACTCCCGGGACTATGGCTACACCTTC

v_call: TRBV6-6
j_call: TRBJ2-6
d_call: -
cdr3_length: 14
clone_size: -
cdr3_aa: CASSYLAGANVLTF
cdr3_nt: TGTGCCAGCAGTTACTTAGCTGGGGCCAACGTCCTGACTTTC

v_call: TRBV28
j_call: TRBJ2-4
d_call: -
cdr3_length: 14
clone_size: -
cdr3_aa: CASSFRQKGNIQYF
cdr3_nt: TGTGCCAGCAGTTTTCGACAGAAAGGAAACATTCAGTACTTC

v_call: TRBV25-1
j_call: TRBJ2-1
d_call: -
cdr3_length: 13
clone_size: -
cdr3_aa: CASRGDSNNEQFF
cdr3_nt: TGTGCCAGCAGAGGGGACTCCAACAATGAGCAGTTCTTC

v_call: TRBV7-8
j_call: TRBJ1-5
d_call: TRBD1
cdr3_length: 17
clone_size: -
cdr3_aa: CASNSDPPGQLRQPQHF
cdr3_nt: TGTGCCAGCAACTCAGACCCACCGGGACAGCTGAGGCAGCCCCAGCATTTT

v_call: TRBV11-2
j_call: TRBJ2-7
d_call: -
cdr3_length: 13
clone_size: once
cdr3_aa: CATSNRDTYEQYF
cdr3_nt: TGTGCCACCTCGAACCGGGACACCTACGAGCAGTACTTC

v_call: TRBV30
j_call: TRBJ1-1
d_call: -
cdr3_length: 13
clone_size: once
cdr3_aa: CACLRAREVKAFF
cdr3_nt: TGTGCCTGTCTCAGGGCGAGGGAGGTTAAAGCTTTCTTT